These 12 T cell receptor beta chains share one sample of origin, sequenced in a study of CD8 T cells in Susac syndrome. Random-hexamer reverse transcription was applied to roughly 0.5 to 1 ug RNA. Using its own MiXCR run on the immunoSEQ multiplex PCR reads, TCRdb lists one record per CDR3 protein. This sample has about 120,000 distinct CDR3 sequences, with 92% found just once. Sequencing used CD8+ T cells from PBMCs. The source is a human donor in good health.

This clonotype was seen a few times. The J gene is TRBJ2-5, the V gene TRBV7-9; D gene unclear. The V end lost 5 bases, the J end lost 1 base, and 2 bases lay between the germline ends. This CDR3 has 11 residues. CDR1 is SEHNR and CDR2 is FQNEAQ in the germline V gene (reference sequence). Written as DNA, the CDR3 is TGTGCCAGCAGCGCCCAAGAGACCCAGTACTTC. This sequence encodes CASSAQETQYF.

The rearrangement uses TRBV7-8 and TRBJ2-4; D unclear. The CDR3 has 16 residues. CDR1 and CDR2 from the germline V gene are SGHVS and FQNEAQ. V was cut by 2 bases and J by 2 bases, with 13 bases left in between. CDR3 loop: CASSLRPAQTKNIQYF. The CDR3 nucleotides are TGTGCCAGCAGCTTAAGGCCAGCACAGACCAAAAACATTCAGTACTTC.

CDR3 in amino acids: CASSQGRGRYNEQFF. The CDR3 DNA reads as TGTGCCAGCAGCCAGGGCCGGGGAAGGTACAATGAGCAGTTCTTC. The V gene is TRBV3-1, the J gene TRBJ2-1; perhaps TRBD2 as D (5 bases). The CDR3 totals 15 residues. The germline V gene encodes CDR1 LGHDT and CDR2 YNNKEL (reference sequence). V shed 3 bases and J shed 4 bases, with 13 bases lying between them.

A single count supports this clonotype. The V and J genes are TRBV29-1 and TRBJ2-1; a possible D gene is TRBD2 (5 bases). V was clipped by 6 bases and J by 6 bases, with 18 bases between them. The CDR3 spans 14 residues. Germline lookup yields CDR1 SQVTM and CDR2 ANQGSEA. The CDR3 coding sequence is TGCAGCGTGCCATCCGGGATCGTGGGCAATGAGCAGTTCTTC. Protein: CSVPSGIVGNEQFF.

This chain links TRBV5-4 with TRBJ2-3; D may be TRBD1 (5 bases). This CDR3 is built from 17 residues. Germline V gene lookup returns CDR1 SGHNT and CDR2 YYREEE (reference sequence). Trimming cost V 1 base and J 0 bases, with 15 bases left between them. CDR3 DNA sequence: TGTGCCAGCAGCTTGTCTCTTCGGACACTAAGCACAGATACGCAGTATTTT. It codes for CASSLSLRTLSTDTQYF. Together with reference TRBV5-4 and TRBJ2-3, the CDR3 gives the full variable domain: ETGVTQSPTHLIKTRGQQVTLRCSSQSGHNTVSWYQQALGQGPQFIFQYYREEENGRGNFPPRFSGLQFPNYSSELNVNALELDDSALYLCASSLSLRTLSTDTQYFGPGTRLTVL.

CDR3 coding DNA: TGTGCCAGCAGCGACGGATCCCTTAATGAAAAACTGTTTTTT. Translation: CASSDGSLNEKLFF. The chain uses TRBV5-4 and TRBJ1-4; no reliable D call. Germline CDR1 reads SGHNT; CDR2 reads YYREEE (reference sequence). With 4 bases removed from V and 4 bases from J, the gap between germline ends came to 11 bases. The CDR3 extends over 14 amino acids. Full variable domain (missing parts from reference TRBV5-4 and TRBJ1-4): ETGVTQSPTHLIKTRGQQVTLRCSSQSGHNTVSWYQQALGQGPQFIFQYYREEENGRGNFPPRFSGLQFPNYSSELNVNALELDDSALYLCASSDGSLNEKLFFGSGTQLSVL.

The J gene is TRBJ1-2, the V gene TRBV19, with a tentative D call TRBD1 (6 bases). Germline CDR1 and CDR2: LNHDA and SQIVND (reference sequence). V lost 6 bases to trimming and J lost 2 bases, with 16 bases between them. This CDR3 spans 15 amino acids. The CDR3 protein is CASSPGAGANYGYTF. The CDR3 region has the DNA TGTGCCAGTAGCCCAGGGGCGGGGGCGAACTATGGCTACACCTTC.

The V call is TRBV7-2, the J call TRBJ1-6, with 8 positions matching TRBD1. CDR1 is SGHTA and CDR2 is FQGNSA in the germline V gene. This CDR3 has 17 residues. Unmatched junction bases numbered 14, after V lost 5 bases and J lost 8 bases. CDR3 sequence reads: CASSPRSLGQDYSPLHF. CDR3 DNA sequence: TGTGCCAGCAGCCCTAGGTCGTTGGGACAGGACTATTCACCCCTCCACTTT.

This clonotype has only a few counts. The chain combines TRBV30 with TRBJ2-7, with D perhaps TRBD2 (5 bases). Trimming stripped 3 bases from V and 3 bases from J, with 15 bases between. The CDR3 runs 14 residues. Germline V gene data show CDR1 as GTSNPN and CDR2 as SVGIG (reference sequence). CDR3 residues: CAWSVAIPFYEQYF. The CDR3 nucleotides are TGTGCCTGGAGCGTAGCGATCCCCTTCTACGAGCAGTACTTC.

This clonotype appeared a single time. This chain links TRBV9 with TRBJ2-3; perhaps TRBD2 as D (6 bases). CDR1 SGDLS and CDR2 YYNGEE come from the germline V gene. The CDR3 sequence is 18 residues long. Trimming left V 3 bases short and J 2 bases short, with 22 bases between. In DNA, the CDR3 is TGTGCCAGCAGCGAGGCGGGGTCGGCGGGATACTTCACAGATACGCAGTATTTT. It codes for CASSEAGSAGYFTDTQYF.

The gene calls are TRBV29-1 and TRBJ1-1; tentatively, D is TRBD1 (5 bases). The V gene's germline CDR1 is SQVTM and CDR2 ANQGSEA. The V end was cut by 3 bases, the J end by 0 bases, with 11 bases between. The CDR3 totals 14 residues. For the CDR3, the DNA is TGCAGCGTTGAGCTGGAGGGGATGAACACTGAAGCTTTCTTT. It yields the protein CSVELEGMNTEAFF. Drawing the rest from reference TRBV29-1 and TRBJ1-1, the complete variable domain is SAVISQKPSRDICQRGTSLTIQCQVDSQVTMMFWYRQQPGQSLTLIATANQGSEATYESGFVIDKFPISRPNLTFSTLTVSNMSPEDSSIYLCSVELEGMNTEAFFGQGTRLTVV.

The CDR3 DNA reads TGTGCCAGCAGTGAAGAGGGTCGTGGGTTAGAGACCCAGTACTTC. Translating gives CASSEEGRGLETQYF. The chain recombines TRBV2 with TRBJ2-5, with D unclear. V gave up 1 base and J gave up 4 bases, with 13 bases separating them. Looked up from germline, CDR1 is SNHLY and CDR2 is FYNNEI. The CDR3 loop spans 15 amino acids.